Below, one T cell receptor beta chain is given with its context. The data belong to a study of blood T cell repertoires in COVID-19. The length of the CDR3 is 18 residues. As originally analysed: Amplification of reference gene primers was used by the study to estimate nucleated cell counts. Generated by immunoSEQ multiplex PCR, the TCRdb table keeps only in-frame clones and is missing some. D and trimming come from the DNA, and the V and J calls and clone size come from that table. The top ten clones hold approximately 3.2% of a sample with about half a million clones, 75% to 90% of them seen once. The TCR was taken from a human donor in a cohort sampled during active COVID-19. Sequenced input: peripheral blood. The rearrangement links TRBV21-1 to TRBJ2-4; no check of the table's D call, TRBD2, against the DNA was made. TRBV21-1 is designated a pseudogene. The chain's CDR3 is CASSKLWTSGRAKNIQYF. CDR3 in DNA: TGTGCCAGCAGCAAGCTCTGGACTAGCGGGAGGGCCAAAAACATTCAGTACTTC.